This entry describes one T cell receptor (beta chain). Next came a second PCR, run for roughly 6 to 11 cycles, which used a sample-barcoded 5' primer along with a J-beta primer mix. Every cDNA molecule carried a tag from a template-switch adaptor bearing 12 random nucleotides. TCRdb redid the calling of the 5' RACE reads with MiXCR, one entry per CDR3 protein. The repertoire holds 600,000 to 800,000 distinct CDR3 sequences, with 21% as singletons. These data originate in a study of blood T cells in healthy people across ages. CDR3 length equals 15 residues. The V end was cut by 1 base, the J end by 2 bases, with 10 bases between.

Sequencing was performed on blood. This chain joins TRBV12-3 or TRBV12-4 and TRBJ2-3, with D uncertain. The TCR was taken from a man between 65 and 85 years old in good health. CDR3 amino acids: CASSLGLSYTDTQYF. CDR3 coding DNA: TGTGCCAGCAGTTTAGGTCTGTCCTACACAGATACGCAGTATTTT.